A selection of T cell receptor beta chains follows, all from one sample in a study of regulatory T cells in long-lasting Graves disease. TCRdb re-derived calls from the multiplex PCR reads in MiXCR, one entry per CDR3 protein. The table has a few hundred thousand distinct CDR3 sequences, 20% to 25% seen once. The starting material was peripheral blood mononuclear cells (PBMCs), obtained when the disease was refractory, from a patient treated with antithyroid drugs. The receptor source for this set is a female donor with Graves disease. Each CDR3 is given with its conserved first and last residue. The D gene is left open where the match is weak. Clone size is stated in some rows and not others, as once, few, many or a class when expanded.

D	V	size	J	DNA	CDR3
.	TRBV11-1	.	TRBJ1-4	TGTGCCAGCAGCTCCAACGTAGGAAAACTGTTTTTT	CASSSNVGKLFF
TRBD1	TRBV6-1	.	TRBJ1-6	TGTGCCAGCAGATTTGGACAGGGGGCCAATTCACCCCTCCACTTT	CASRFGQGANSPLHF
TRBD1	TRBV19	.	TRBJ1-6	TGTGCCAGTACCCGACGAGGGACAGCGACGAGCGGTTCACCCCTCCACTTT	CASTRRGTATSGSPLHF
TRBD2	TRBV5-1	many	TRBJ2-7	TGCGCCAGCAGCTCCGAGACTAGCGGGATCGACGAGCAGTACTTC	CASSSETSGIDEQYF
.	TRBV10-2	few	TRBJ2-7	TGCGCCAGCAGTGGACAGTACGAGCAGTACTTC	CASSGQYEQYF
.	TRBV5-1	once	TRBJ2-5	TGCGCCAGCAGCGGGTGGGACATCAAGTACCAAGAGACCCAGTACTTC	CASSGWDIKYQETQYF
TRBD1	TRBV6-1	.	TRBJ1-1	TGTGCCAGCATCGGACAGGGGGGAAACACTGAAGCTTTCTTT	CASIGQGGNTEAFF
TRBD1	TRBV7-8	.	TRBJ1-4	TGTGCCAGCAGCAACTCCGGGACAGGGGGCGAAAAACTGTTTTTT	CASSNSGTGGEKLFF
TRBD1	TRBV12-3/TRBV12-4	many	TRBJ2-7	TGTGCCAGCAGTTCTGGGGACAGCCGGCTCCACGAGCAGTACTTC	CASSSGDSRLHEQYF
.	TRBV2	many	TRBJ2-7	TGTGCCAGCATTCACCGGGACACGGTTTACGAGCAGTACTTC	CASIHRDTVYEQYF
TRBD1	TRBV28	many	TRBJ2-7	TGTGCCAGCAGTCCAACAGGGGGCAATTGGTACGAGCAGTACTTC	CASSPTGGNWYEQYF
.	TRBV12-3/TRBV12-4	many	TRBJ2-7	TGTGCCAGCAGTTTGGTAGGAAACCACTACGAGCAGTACTTC	CASSLVGNHYEQYF
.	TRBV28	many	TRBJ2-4	TGTGCCAGCAGCAGGGGGGGATCCAAAAACATTCAGTACTTC	CASSRGGSKNIQYF
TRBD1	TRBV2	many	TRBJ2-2	TGTGCCAGCAAACCCGACAGGGAAGCCGGGGAGCTGTTTTTT	CASKPDREAGELFF
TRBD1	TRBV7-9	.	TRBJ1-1	TGTGCCAGCAGCTGGGGACAGGGATTGAACACTGAAGCTTTCTTT	CASSWGQGLNTEAFF
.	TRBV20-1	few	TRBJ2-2	TGCAGTGCTAACCGGGACTACACCGGGGAGCTGTTTTTT	CSANRDYTGELFF
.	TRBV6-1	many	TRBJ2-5	TGTGCCAGCGCCAAGGTGAGAGAGACCCAGTACTTC	CASAKVRETQYF
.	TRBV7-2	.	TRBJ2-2	TGTGCCAGCAGCTCCCCGGGGATCGACACCGGGGAGCTGTTTTTT	CASSSPGIDTGELFF
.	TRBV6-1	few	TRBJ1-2	TGTGCCAGCCGAGCCGAAGTAGAAGGCTACACCTTC	CASRAEVEGYTF
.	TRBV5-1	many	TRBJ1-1	TGCGCCAGCGGACGGAACACTGAAGCTTTCTTT	CASGRNTEAFF
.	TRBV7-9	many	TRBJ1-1	TGTGCCTCAGCGGGGGGCGGTACTGAAGCTTTCTTT	CASAGGGTEAFF
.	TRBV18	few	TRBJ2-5	TGTGCCAGCTCACCAGGTGTTGGGCAGGGCGCGACCCAGTACTTC	CASSPGVGQGATQYF
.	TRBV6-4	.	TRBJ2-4	TGTGCCAGCAGTGGGGAAGGGACGCCACGGGACATTCAGTACTTC	CASSGEGTPRDIQYF
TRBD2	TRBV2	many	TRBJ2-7	TGTGCCAGCAGTTTGCTAGCGGGTACCTACGAGCAGTACTTC	CASSLLAGTYEQYF
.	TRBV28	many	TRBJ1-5	TGTGCCAGCAGTGTCGCAATGCGGGACCGTAATCAGCCCCAGCATTTT	CASSVAMRDRNQPQHF
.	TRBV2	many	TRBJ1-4	TGTGCCAGCAGGGGGGACAAGAAGAATGAAAAACTGTTTTTT	CASRGDKKNEKLFF
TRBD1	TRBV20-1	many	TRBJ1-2	TGCAGTGCTAGAGCTCCGGGACAGGGTAGTGGCTACACCTTC	CSARAPGQGSGYTF
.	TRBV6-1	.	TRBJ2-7	TGTGCCAGCAGTGAACCCCTCGAAGGACAGAACTACGAGCAGTACTTC	CASSEPLEGQNYEQYF
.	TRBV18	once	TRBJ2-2	TGTGCCAGCTCACCCTTATCCGGGAATGGCGGGGAGCTGTTTTTT	CASSPLSGNGGELFF
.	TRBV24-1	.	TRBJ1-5	TGTGCCACCAGTGATGAGGGAGGAGCCCAGCATTTT	CATSDEGGAQHF
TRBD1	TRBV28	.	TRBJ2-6	TGTGCCAGCAGCCCAGGGACAGGTGGGGCCAACGTCCTGACTTTC	CASSPGTGGANVLTF
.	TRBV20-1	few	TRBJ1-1	TGCAGTGCTAGGTCCAGAATGAACACTGAAGCTTTCTTT	CSARSRMNTEAFF
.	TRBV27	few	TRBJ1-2	TGTGCCAGCAGTTTATCTTCCGTGAGCGGTGGCTACACCTTC	CASSLSSVSGGYTF
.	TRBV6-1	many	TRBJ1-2	TGTGCCAGCAGTGAACAGGGTTTGGCTAACTATGGCTACACCTTC	CASSEQGLANYGYTF
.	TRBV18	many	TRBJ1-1	TGTGCCAGCTCACCAATGGGGGGCACTGAAGCTTTCTTT	CASSPMGGTEAFF
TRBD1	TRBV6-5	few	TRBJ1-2	TGTGCCAGCAGTTACTCGAGCAGGGGGCTCGACTATGGCTACACCTTC	CASSYSSRGLDYGYTF
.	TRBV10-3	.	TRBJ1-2	TGTGCCATCAGCTACGGGGGGGGCAAGAATGGCTACACCTTC	CAISYGGGKNGYTF
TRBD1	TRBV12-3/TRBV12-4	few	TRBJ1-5	TGTGCCAGCAGTTTTCGGCCCACAGGGGGTAGCAGTCAGCCCCGGCATTTT	CASSFRPTGGSSQPRHF
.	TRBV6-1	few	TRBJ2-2	TGTGCCAGCAGTGAACAGCCCTCGGACACCGGGGAGCTGTTTTTT	CASSEQPSDTGELFF
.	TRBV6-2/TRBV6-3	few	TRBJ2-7	TGTGCCAGCAGTGACGCCAGGGGCACTTACGAGCAGTACTTC	CASSDARGTYEQYF
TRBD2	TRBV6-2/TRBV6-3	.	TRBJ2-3	TGTGCCAGCAGTTACGTCCTAGCGGGGCACAATACGCAGTATTTT	CASSYVLAGHNTQYF
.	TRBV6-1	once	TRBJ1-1	TGTGCCAGCAGAGGACGGGCGAACACTGAAGCTTTCTTT	CASRGRANTEAFF
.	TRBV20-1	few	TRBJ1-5	TGCAGTGCTGGAGTGCAGGGGAACAATCAGCCCCAGCATTTT	CSAGVQGNNQPQHF
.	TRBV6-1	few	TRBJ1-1	TGTGCCAGCAGTCGCCCCCCAGTGAACACTGAAGCTTTCTTT	CASSRPPVNTEAFF
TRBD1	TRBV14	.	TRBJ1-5	TGTGCCAGCAGCCAAGTTCGGGACAGGGAAAGCAATCAGCCCCAGCATTTT	CASSQVRDRESNQPQHF
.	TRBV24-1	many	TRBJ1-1	TGTGCCACCAGTGATTCAGGGCCGCGAGCTTTCTTT	CATSDSGPRAFF
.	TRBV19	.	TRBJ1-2	TGTGCCAGTACCCCAAGCCGAGGTGGTAACTATGGCTACACCTTC	CASTPSRGGNYGYTF
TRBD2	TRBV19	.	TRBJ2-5	TGTGCCAGTAGTATACGGCGGGAGAGGGGAGAGACCCAGTACTTC	CASSIRRERGETQYF
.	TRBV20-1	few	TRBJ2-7	TGCAGTGCTAGGCAAATCGGACAGCCTCTCTACGAGCAGTACTTC	CSARQIGQPLYEQYF
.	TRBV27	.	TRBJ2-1	TGTGCCAGCAGTTTAAACGGTGTGAATGAGCAGTTCTTC	CASSLNGVNEQFF